A single sample gave rise to the 21 T cell receptor beta chains below, sequenced in a study of CXCR3-negative and CXCR3-positive naive CD8 T cells (dated 2019 in TCRdb). TCRdb records NextSeq 550 as the sequencer. The Human TCR Profiling Kit (MiLaboratory) was used to make UMI-labeled 5' RACE TRB cDNA libraries. TCRdb reprocessed the reads, so every CDR3 protein sequence counts as one entry and DNA is not shown. The sample table gives several thousand distinct CDR3 sequences. The top ten constitute 2% to 2.5% of the sample. Sequenced: naive CXCR3- CD8+ T cells from blood. Explained via the paper, the cell subset or site label denotes: CD45RO-CCR7+CD27+CD95- naive CD8+ T cells lacking CXCR3 (TNR3-). The receptors originated from a human donor in good health. Some clones in this sample may be carry-over from other donors' samples.

Measured by frequency, this clonotype is medium-sized. This chain's CDR3 is CASSYPSGKQFF. V is TRBV6-5 and J is TRBJ2-1; absent DNA, TCRdb's TRBD1 call cannot be checked. CDR3 size: 12 residues. The V gene's germline CDR1 is MNHEY and CDR2 SVGAGI.

V and J are TRBV29-1 and TRBJ2-7; TCRdb proposes TRBD1, but this gene call is untestable without DNA. The CDR3 sequence is 14 residues long. CDR1 SQVTM and CDR2 ANQGSEA come from the germline V gene. The CDR3: CSVEVGGDSYEQYF.

Judged by frequency, this clonotype is medium-sized (0.01 to 0.1%). The genes are TRBV11-2 and TRBJ2-2; the TCRdb call, TRBD2, lacks DNA for checking. The CDR3 contains 15 residues. The germline V gene encodes CDR1 SGHAT and CDR2 FQNNGV. The CDR3 spells CASSAGVFDTGELFF.

The V call is TRBV11-2, the J call TRBJ2-5; lacking DNA, the TRBD2 call made by TCRdb goes unchecked. The CDR3 length is 15 residues. Per germline, CDR1 SGHAT and CDR2 FQNNGV. CDR3 amino acids: CASSLGLVYQETQYF.

The chain uses TRBV9 and TRBJ2-1; as DNA is missing, the TRBD1 call by TCRdb cannot be tested. The CDR3 loop spans 16 amino acids. Germline CDR1 SGDLS, CDR2 YYNGEE. CDR3 loop: CASSVDRTRSYNEQFF.

By frequency, this clonotype is medium-sized. This chain links TRBV29-1 with TRBJ1-2. The CDR3 loop spans 19 amino acids. CDR1 SQVTM and CDR2 ANQGSEA come from the germline V gene. CDR3 sequence reads: CSVEGEWRDGHKANYGYTF.

The chain uses TRBV29-1 and TRBJ1-6; absent DNA, TCRdb's TRBD1 call cannot be checked. Germline CDR1 SQVTM, CDR2 ANQGSEA. This CDR3 comprises 13 residues. This CDR3 reads CRKLGQGNSPLHF.

The CDR3 protein is CASSKEGTVETQYF. This chain connects TRBV21-1 to TRBJ2-5; TCRdb designates TRBD1, a call that cannot be tested without DNA. TRBV21-1 is labeled a pseudogene. There are 14 residues in the CDR3.

This clonotype is classed as medium-sized by frequency. The rearrangement joins TRBV7-2 to TRBJ2-2; lacking DNA, the TRBD1 call made by TCRdb goes unchecked. Looked up from germline, CDR1 is SGHTA and CDR2 is FQGNSA. The CDR3 length is 15 residues. The CDR3 protein is CASSAGQGFAGELFF.

The chain combines TRBV28 with TRBJ2-7; TCRdb gives TRBD1 as the D gene, but with no DNA this cannot be confirmed. In germline, CDR1 is MDHEN, CDR2 SYDVKM. The CDR3 totals 14 residues. The CDR3 region is CASTKGSLSYEQYF.

This chain joins TRBV28 and TRBJ2-7. The CDR3 is 13 residues long. Germline V gives CDR1 MDHEN, CDR2 SYDVKM. The CDR3 region is CASSFTGFYEQYF.

The V and J genes are TRBV29-1 and TRBJ2-7; checking the TCRdb D call of TRBD1 is not possible without DNA. CDR1 is SQVTM, CDR2 ANQGSEA, per germline. The CDR3 consists of 12 residues. CDR3 amino acids: CSVEGEPYEQYF.

The chain employs TRBV29-1 and TRBJ1-3; without DNA, the TCRdb call of TRBD1 cannot be checked. Germline CDR1 SQVTM, CDR2 ANQGSEA. The CDR3 sequence is 14 residues long. CDR3 loop: CIAVDDRLGNTIYF.

V usage is TRBV12-3 or TRBV12-4 and J usage is TRBJ1-5; the TCRdb call, TRBD1, lacks DNA for checking. CDR3 length: 13 amino acids. CDR3 sequence reads: CASSGTLFSPQHF.

J is TRBJ2-1 and V is TRBV20-1; TCRdb's D gene call, TRBD1, goes unchecked for lack of DNA. The CDR3 extends over 13 amino acids. The germline V gene encodes CDR1 DFQATT and CDR2 SNEGSKA (reference sequence). CDR3 region: CSVGGRPYNEQFF.

This clonotype is deemed medium-sized by its frequency. The chain links TRBV7-9 to TRBJ2-6. This CDR3 has 19 residues. CDR1 is SEHNR and CDR2 is FQNEAQ in the germline V gene (reference sequence). The CDR3 reads CASSLLLVVSVSGANVLTF.

Measured by frequency, this clonotype is medium-sized. This chain links TRBV20-1 with TRBJ2-1; the TRBD2 assignment by TCRdb is unverifiable without DNA. Germline V lookup: CDR1 DFQATT, CDR2 SNEGSKA (reference sequence). This CDR3 has 15 amino acids. The CDR3 is CSARVAGGTWNEQFF.

The V and J genes are TRBV29-1 and TRBJ2-2; TCRdb designates TRBD1, a call that cannot be tested without DNA. The CDR3 has 16 amino acids. Germline V gene data show CDR1 as SQVTM and CDR2 as ANQGSEA. The chain's CDR3 is CSVQTGHRSNTGELFF.

This clonotype registers medium-sized by frequency. V usage is TRBV5-1 and J usage is TRBJ2-1; no DNA is available, so the TRBD1 call from TCRdb remains unchecked. Germline loops: CDR1 SGHRS, CDR2 YFSETQ. This CDR3 contains 15 residues. CDR3 residues: CASSLLWTGLNEQFF.

Considering frequency, this clonotype is medium-sized (0.01 to 0.1%). The chain carries TRBV11-2 and TRBJ2-1. The germline CDR1 and CDR2 sequences are SGHAT and FQNNGV. The CDR3 contains 14 residues. The chain's CDR3 is CASSLDVGLNEQFF.

The chain employs TRBV10-3 and TRBJ1-3; TCRdb gives TRBD1 as the D gene, but with no DNA this cannot be confirmed. The CDR3 loop spans 14 amino acids. CDR1 and CDR2 from the germline V gene are ENHRY and SYGVKD. The CDR3: CAISDPGTRNTIYF.